The rows below give T cell receptor beta chains drawn from one sample of a study of T cells expressing NK-cell markers. TCRdb reanalyzed the 5' RACE reads and collapses them to one entry per CDR3 protein, without DNA. The sample data list hundreds of thousands of distinct CDR3 sequences. Input material: blood T cells: a sorted CD56 or NKG2C T cell subset, CD4+ or CD8+ T cells, or bulk PBMC T cells (not recorded which). Receptors were obtained from a man younger than 30 in good health. CDR3s include the opening cysteine and the closing phenylalanine or tryptophan.

TRBJ2-7,TRBV11-1,CASSLLGGRDPLGASYEQYF
TRBJ2-1,TRBV7-3,CASSLRPTNLAGNEQFF
TRBJ2-7,TRBV24-1,CATSDSLEVEQYF
TRBJ2-1,TRBV12-3/TRBV12-4,CASSLFGGRAENEQFF
TRBJ2-5,TRBV10-3,CAISEMGEETQYF
TRBJ1-1,TRBV5-1,CASSSGQGEAFF
TRBJ2-3,TRBV5-1,CASSLDGLEAPYF
TRBJ2-7,TRBV5-1,CASSLITGGLGEQYF
TRBJ2-3,TRBV5-1,CASSLLAGGFADTQYF
TRBJ2-5,TRBV29-1,CSVEGYSDETQYF
TRBJ2-2,TRBV20-1,CSAGGAPHGGELFF
TRBJ2-7,TRBV28,CASSLLATGSSYEQYF